This T cell receptor beta chain was recovered during a study of T cells in localized non-small cell lung cancer. Study-level results: As only one tumor region underwent sequencing, heterogeneity remains possible.

Points on this clone: Its antigen is currently unknown.

Unmatched junction bases numbered 13, after V lost 5 bases and J lost 11 bases. Germline V gene data show CDR1 as SGHRS and CDR2 as YFSETQ. The length of the CDR3 is 14 residues. Data came from immunoSEQ multiplex PCR; TCRdb stores just in-frame clones and leaves some out. The repertoire includes approximately 50,000 clones, approximately 90% of them detected once, and 2% to 3% sits in the top ten. The material was PBMCs, obtained before any cancer treatment. This TCR came from a man between 35 and 75 years old with stage II lung adenocarcinoma. The chain recombines TRBV5-1 with TRBJ1-1, with 9 bases identical to TRBD1. The CDR3 spells CASRPGTGIIGAFF. DNA of the CDR3: TGCGCCAGCAGGCCGGGGACAGGGATCATTGGGGCTTTCTTT.